This paragraph reports one T cell receptor beta chain. The antigen is undetermined. The repertoire was sequenced with immunoSEQ multiplex PCR; TCRdb's copy has only in-frame clones and lacks some. This sample has approximately 2.4 million clones, with roughly 95% found just once. The data derive from a study of shared clonotypes between healthy human individuals. Study in general: CD4 naive and memory got three plates each, CD8 naive two, CD8 memory one.

Study-level findings and limits: It was the non-shared clonotypes that had lower generation probabilities than clonotypes shared by all four donors.

Germline V gene data show CDR1 as KGHSH and CDR2 as LQKENI. The CDR3 runs 15 residues. V lost 0 bases, J lost 4 bases, and 10 bases lay in between. Input material: naive CD4+ T cells sorted from blood. The subset denotes: CD45RA+ positively selected. This TCR was recovered from a man between 18 and 29 years old in good health. The rearrangement links TRBV18 to TRBJ1-3, with D possibly TRBD1 on 5 matching bases. CDR3 in amino acids: CASSPPETVGNTIYF. For the CDR3, the DNA is TGTGCCAGCTCACCACCGGAGACAGTAGGAAACACCATATATTTT.